These 24 T cell receptor beta chains share one sample of origin, sequenced in a study of OX40 agonist ivuxolimab in advanced cancers. Preparation of the library involved the immunoSEQ multiplex PCR assay. Sourced from immuneACCESS, this table was stored by TCRdb with only in-frame sequences that have V and J called. A share of the clones is absent; for the studies checked, an unresolved V gene accounts for under half, and the remainder has no known explanation. Here the sample has around 64,000 clones; approximately 87% occur a single time. The ten largest clones take up about 0.41% of the sample. Material: CD4+ or CD8+ T cells sorted from blood, obtained in a trial of the OX40 agonist ivuxolimab. Source of these receptors: an adult with an advanced solid tumor such as melanoma, head and neck, liver or kidney cancer.

This chain uses TRBV5-1 with TRBJ2-5, with D possibly called TRBD1 or TRBD2 (5 bases each). CDR1 is SGHRS, CDR2 YFSETQ, per germline. Trimming cost V 4 bases and J 5 bases, with 18 bases left between them. The length of the CDR3 is 15 residues. The CDR3 DNA reads as TGCGCCAGCAGCACCGGGACCCCCGAGGTGGAGACCCAGTACTTC. Its protein is CASSTGTPEVETQYF. Together with reference TRBV5-1 and TRBJ2-5, the CDR3 gives the full variable domain: KAGVTQTPRYLIKTRGQQVTLSCSPISGHRSVSWYQQTPGQGLQFLFEYFSETQRNKGNFPGRFSGRQFSNSRSEMNVSTLELGDSALYLCASSTGTPEVETQYFGPGTRLLVL.

This chain links TRBV30 with TRBJ2-1; the match to TRBD1 covers 8 bases. The CDR3 runs to 11 residues. V lost 8 bases to trimming and J lost 9 bases; unmatched junction nucleotides: 6. CDR1 is GTSNPN, CDR2 SVGIG, per germline (reference sequence). This CDR3 is CARGTGGEQFF. In DNA form, the CDR3 reads TGTGCCCGGGGGACAGGAGGTGAGCAGTTCTTC.

This chain uses TRBV5-1 with TRBJ1-3, with no clear D. From germline, CDR1 is SGHRS and CDR2 YFSETQ. The CDR3 contains 16 residues. The V and J ends lost 0 bases and 0 bases respectively, with 10 bases between them. Written as DNA, the CDR3 is TGCGCCAGCAGCTTGGAGGCGGGCATCTCTGGAAACACCATATATTTT. Protein: CASSLEAGISGNTIYF.

The chain joins TRBV7-2 to TRBJ2-3; D unresolved. The CDR3 covers 13 residues. The germline V gene encodes CDR1 SGHTA and CDR2 FQGNSA. V was clipped by 1 base and J by 9 bases, with 11 bases between them. The CDR3 sequence: CASSLGASQTQYF. The CDR3 DNA is TGTGCCAGCAGCTTAGGGGCTAGTCAGACGCAGTATTTT.

This clone was counted once. This CDR3 reads CASSFQGGSYNEQFF. The CDR3 region has the DNA TGCGCCAGCAGCTTCCAGGGGGGATCCTACAATGAGCAGTTCTTC. The chain has TRBV5-1 and TRBJ2-1, with D maybe TRBD1 (7 bases). CDR3 size: 15 residues. Germline values: CDR1 SGHRS, CDR2 YFSETQ. Deletions cut 2 bases from V and 1 base from J, with 10 bases between.

The chain recombines TRBV27 with TRBJ1-2; D is ambiguous. Trimming cost V 6 bases and J 6 bases, with 29 bases left between them. The CDR3 is 18 residues long. Germline V lookup: CDR1 MNHEY, CDR2 SMNVEV (reference sequence). CDR3 DNA sequence: TGTGCCAGCAGCCAGTCCAGAGTCAGGTCGACCAGCCTCGATGGCTACACCTTC. Its protein product is CASSQSRVRSTSLDGYTF.

The V gene is TRBV10-3, the J gene TRBJ2-5; 9 nucleotides align to TRBD2. Germline V gene data show CDR1 as ENHRY and CDR2 as SYGVKD. This CDR3 contains 14 residues. With 6 bases clipped from V and 3 bases from J, the junction kept 5 bases outside the gene matches. The CDR3 coding sequence is TGTGCCATCAGCTCTAGCGGGGTGGAAGAGACCCAGTACTTC. The encoded protein is CAISSSGVEETQYF.

This sequence joins TRBV10-3 and TRBJ2-3, with TRBD2 matching over 7 bases. V shed 2 bases, J shed 2 bases, and the junction held 10 bases outside the gene matches. This CDR3 region has 17 residues. Germline V CDR1 and CDR2: ENHRY, SYGVKD. The CDR3 DNA sequence: TGTGCCATCAGTGAGCTTGTCGTGGGAGGGGACACAGATACGCAGTATTTT. Amino acid sequence: CAISELVVGGDTDTQYF.

This rearrangement joins TRBV5-6 to TRBJ2-1, with 9 bases lining up with TRBD2. The CDR3 runs 15 residues. With 3 bases clipped from V and 1 base from J, the junction kept 2 bases outside the gene matches. Germline V gene lookup returns CDR1 SGHDT and CDR2 YYEEEE. CDR3 amino acids: CASSYLAGSYNEQFF. The CDR3 nucleotides read TGTGCCAGCAGCTACCTAGCGGGGTCCTACAATGAGCAGTTCTTC. The whole variable domain, filled in from reference TRBV5-6 and TRBJ2-1, reads DAGVTQSPTHLIKTRGQQVTLRCSPKSGHDTVSWYQQALGQGPQFIFQYYEEEERQRGNFPDRFSGHQFPNYSSELNVNALLLGDSALYLCASSYLAGSYNEQFFGPGTRLTVL.

The genes are TRBV30 and TRBJ1-2, with TRBD1 matching 7 bases. In germline, CDR1 is GTSNPN, CDR2 SVGIG (reference sequence). The CDR3 is 12 amino acids. The trim removed 4 bases at V and 8 bases at J, leaving 7 bases unmatched. CDR3 in amino acids: CAWTDRARGYTF. The CDR3 DNA reads TGTGCCTGGACCGACAGGGCGAGAGGCTACACCTTC.

V gene TRBV13 combines with J gene TRBJ2-6, with 7 nucleotides matching TRBD1. J gave up 0 bases and V 8 bases, and 1 base lay outside the gene matches. In germline, CDR1 is PRHDT, CDR2 FYEKMQ (reference sequence). This CDR3 is built from 14 residues. In DNA form, the CDR3 reads TGTGCCAGCGGGGACAGCTCTGGGGCCAACGTCCTGACTTTC. Amino acids: CASGDSSGANVLTF.

The chain carries TRBV18 and TRBJ1-1, with D unresolved. CDR1 is KGHSH and CDR2 is LQKENI in the germline V gene. This CDR3 has 17 amino acids. Trimming took 1 base from V and 1 from J, leaving 16 bases between them. The CDR3 sequence is CASSPRTAREGNTEAFF. In nucleotides, the CDR3 is TGTGCCAGCTCACCACGCACCGCTCGGGAAGGGAACACTGAAGCTTTCTTT.

The V and J genes are TRBV14 and TRBJ2-3, with D perhaps matching TRBD2 (5 bases). The V end was cut by 1 base, the J end by 0 bases, with 23 bases between. CDR3 length equals 20 residues. Germline values: CDR1 SGHDN, CDR2 FVKESK. CDR3 DNA: TGTGCCAGCAGCCAAGGCCTCCGCCGGGGATGGATCCCTAGCACAGATACGCAGTATTTT. Translated, it gives CASSQGLRRGWIPSTDTQYF.

This clone was observed a handful of times. V and J are TRBV7-2 and TRBJ2-1; 11 nucleotides align to TRBD1. The V segment lost 3 bases and the J segment 10 bases; nucleotides outside the gene matches: 14. The V gene's germline CDR1 is SGHTA and CDR2 FQGNSA. The CDR3 has 17 amino acids. The CDR3 loop reads CASSFIVGGQGAKEQFF. CDR3 sequence (DNA): TGTGCCAGCAGCTTTATAGTTGGAGGACAGGGGGCAAAAGAGCAGTTCTTC.

This chain connects TRBV9 to TRBJ1-2, with D unclear. Per the germline V gene, CDR1 is SGDLS and CDR2 is YYNGEE. Trimming stripped 4 bases from V and 2 bases from J, with 12 bases between. The CDR3 spans 14 residues. The CDR3 nucleotides read TGTGCCAGCAGCCCCGGGAGGACGAACTATGGCTACACCTTC. Translation: CASSPGRTNYGYTF.

J is TRBJ2-1 and V is TRBV18; 7 positions match TRBD2. The ends lost 3 bases at V and 5 bases at J; junction bases unmatched: 4. This CDR3 has 14 residues. Germline V gives CDR1 KGHSH, CDR2 LQKENI. The CDR3 spells CASSPSGTDNEQFF. CDR3 in DNA: TGTGCCAGCTCACCGAGCGGGACGGACAATGAGCAGTTCTTC.

The gene calls are TRBV21-1 and TRBJ1-4. TRBV21-1 is assigned pseudogene status. The CDR3 is made up of 9 amino acids. The CDR3 sequence: CASRPTGFF. In DNA form, the CDR3 reads TGTGCCAGCAGGCCTACGGGGTTTTTT.

The V gene is TRBV30, the J gene TRBJ1-4; the D is unclear. Germline-derived CDR1 and CDR2 are GTSNPN and SVGIG (reference sequence). V was cut by 2 bases and J by 7 bases, with 11 bases left in between. The CDR3 is made up of 13 amino acids. This CDR3 is CAWSSLWGEKLFF. CDR3 nucleotides: TGTGCCTGGAGTAGCCTCTGGGGTGAAAAACTGTTTTTT.

The rearrangement uses TRBV6-5 and TRBJ1-1; D gene uncertain. There are 14 residues in the CDR3. Germline V gene lookup returns CDR1 MNHEY and CDR2 SVGAGI. The germline V and J ends were trimmed by 4 bases and 5 bases, with 14 bases remaining between them. CDR3 sequence: CASSFIRVGTEAFF. CDR3 nucleotide sequence: TGTGCCAGCAGTTTCATCCGGGTCGGGACTGAAGCTTTCTTT.

The rearrangement joins TRBV4-1 to TRBJ2-1; D unresolved. Trimming shortened V by 1 base and J by 4 bases, and 11 bases separated the two germline ends. The CDR3 loop spans 15 amino acids. CDR1 is MGHRA and CDR2 is YSYEKL in the germline V gene. In DNA form, the CDR3 reads TGCGCCAGCAGCCAAGGTCCCTCCGGGTACAATGAGCAGTTCTTC. Amino acid sequence: CASSQGPSGYNEQFF.

V usage is TRBV4-1 and J usage is TRBJ2-5, with 8 bases matching TRBD1. CDR1 is MGHRA, CDR2 YSYEKL, per germline. CDR3 size: 19 residues. V shed 2 bases, J shed 5 bases, and the junction held 19 bases outside the gene matches. DNA for the CDR3: TGCGCCAGCAGCCAACTTATAAGCCACAGGGGGGATTTCGCGGAGACCCAGTACTTC. Amino acids: CASSQLISHRGDFAETQYF.

The V and J genes are TRBV7-2 and TRBJ2-5, with a weak D call TRBD2 (6 bases). CDR1 is SGHTA, CDR2 FQGNSA, per germline. Trimming took off 5 bases at V and 2 bases at J, with 9 bases between the two ends. This CDR3 region has 13 residues. The CDR3 nucleotides are TGTGCCAGCAGCCGCGGGGTACAAGAGACCCAGTACTTC. Translated: CASSRGVQETQYF.

Points on this clone: In the same sample, other DNA sequences code for this CDR3. The chain recombines TRBV7-9 with TRBJ2-7; D is unresolved. CDR1 and CDR2 (germline): SEHNR, FQNEAQ (reference sequence). Trimming shortened V by 1 base and J by 6 bases, and 4 bases separated the two germline ends. CDR3 length: 11 amino acids. The CDR3 loop reads CASSLDREQYF. CDR3 bases: TGTGCCAGCAGCTTAGATCGCGAGCAGTACTTC.

The chain uses TRBV9 and TRBJ2-1; the D gene is possibly TRBD2 (6 bases). This CDR3 region has 14 residues. The ends were cut back, 4 bases at V and 5 bases at J, with 13 bases in the middle. Germline V lookup: CDR1 SGDLS, CDR2 YYNGEE. The CDR3 protein is CASSPSRRDNEQFF. CDR3 coding DNA: TGTGCCAGCAGCCCGTCCAGGAGGGACAATGAGCAGTTCTTC.